The rows below give T cell receptor beta chains drawn from one sample of a study of T cell responses to AZD1222 COVID-19 vaccine. Method: immunoSEQ multiplex PCR; TCRdb's copy keeps in-frame clones and lacks some. The data show 100,000 to 150,000 clones, 92% seen once. The specimen was peripheral blood, collected on day 0 of AZD1222 vaccination. Receptors originate from an adult in good health. CDR3s include the opening cysteine and the closing phenylalanine or tryptophan.

>TRBV7-9|TRBJ1-5
CASSLGGVNQPQHF
>TRBV7-9|TRBJ1-1
CASSWALRGTEAFF
>TRBV19|TRBJ1-1
CASTGGGTEAFF
>TRBV11-2|TRBJ2-1
CASSSIRGLGYNEQFF
>TRBV3-1/TRBV3-2|TRBJ1-1
CASSPRSDSFQDTEAFF
>TRBV6-5|TRBJ2-6
CASSYETGSGANVLTF
>TRBV10-3|TRBJ1-6
CAISRVQDRGQILGNSPLHF
>TRBV6-5|TRBJ1-5
CASSYRVGGNQPQHF
>TRBV9|TRBJ2-5
CASSVGGGGGEFGTQYF
>TRBV9|TRBJ1-6
CASSVAGQDNSPLHF
>TRBV28|TRBJ1-3
CASSLKAVIEGGNTIYF
>TRBV3-1/TRBV3-2|TRBJ2-2
CASSLLTGELFF
>TRBV24-1|TRBJ1-2
CATSDFGRAGYTF
>TRBV7-9|TRBJ2-1
CAVPAPGTSDYYNEQFF
>TRBV2|TRBJ1-6
CASSEAGRLNSPLHF
>TRBV6-4|TRBJ2-1
CASSDSSHPYDEQFF
>TRBV15|TRBJ1-1
CATSRSFSTEAFF
>TRBV18|TRBJ1-1
CASHKGPGGELSNTEAFF